This T cell receptor (beta chain) came from a study of cytomegalovirus exposure and HLA in healthy donors. Findings and caveats of the study: Prior analysis indicated that the majority of TCR beta V segments exhibited productivity approximately 87% or approximately 30% of the time.

60 Vbeta and 13 Jbeta primers were used in PCR. Some clones are missing from TCRdb's copy, which holds only in-frame ones; the method was immunoSEQ multiplex PCR. The sample carries 100,000 or so clones, 13% to 15% recorded once. Germline lookup yields CDR1 GTSNPN and CDR2 SVGIG (reference sequence). The J segment lost 9 bases and the V segment lost 2 bases, leaving 7 bases of the junction unmatched. CDR3 length: 14 residues. In this sample, this clone turned up a few times. Its antigen remains unknown. Sequenced sample: PBMCs. The chain couples TRBV30 to TRBJ1-6, with 7 bases identical to TRBD1. The clonotype originates from a female donor in good health and CMV-seronegative. The CDR3 bases are TGTGCCTGGAGTCCGGGACAGTCGCTTTCACCCCTCCACTTT. This gives the protein CAWSPGQSLSPLHF.